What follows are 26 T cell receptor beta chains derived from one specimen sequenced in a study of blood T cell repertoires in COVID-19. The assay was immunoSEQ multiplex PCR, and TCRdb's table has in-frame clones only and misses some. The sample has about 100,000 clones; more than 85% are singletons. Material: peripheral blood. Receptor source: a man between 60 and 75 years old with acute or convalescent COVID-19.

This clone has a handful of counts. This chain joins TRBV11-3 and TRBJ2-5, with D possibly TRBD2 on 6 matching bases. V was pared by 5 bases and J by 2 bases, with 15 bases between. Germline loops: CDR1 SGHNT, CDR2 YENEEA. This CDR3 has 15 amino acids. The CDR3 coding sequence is TGTGCCAGCAGCGTTAGCGGATTCTTACAAGAGACCCAGTACTTC. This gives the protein CASSVSGFLQETQYF. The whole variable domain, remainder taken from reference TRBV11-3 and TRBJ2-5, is EAGVVQSPRYKIIEKKQPVAFWCNPISGHNTLYWYLQNLGQGPELLIRYENEEAVDDSQLPKDRFSAERLKGVDSTLKIQPAELGDSAVYLCASSVSGFLQETQYFGPGTRLLVL.

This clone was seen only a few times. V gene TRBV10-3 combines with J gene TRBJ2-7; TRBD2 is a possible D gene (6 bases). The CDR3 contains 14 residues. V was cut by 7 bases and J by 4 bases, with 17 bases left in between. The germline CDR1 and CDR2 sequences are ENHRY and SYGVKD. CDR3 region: CAIMPTLGGYEQYF. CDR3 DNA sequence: TGTGCCATCATGCCGACACTCGGGGGATACGAGCAGTACTTC.

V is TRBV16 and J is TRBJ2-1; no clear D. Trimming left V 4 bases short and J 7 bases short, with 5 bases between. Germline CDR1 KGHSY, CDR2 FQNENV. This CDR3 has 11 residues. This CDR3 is CASSLQNEQFF. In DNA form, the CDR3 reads TGTGCCAGCAGCCTCCAGAATGAGCAGTTCTTC.

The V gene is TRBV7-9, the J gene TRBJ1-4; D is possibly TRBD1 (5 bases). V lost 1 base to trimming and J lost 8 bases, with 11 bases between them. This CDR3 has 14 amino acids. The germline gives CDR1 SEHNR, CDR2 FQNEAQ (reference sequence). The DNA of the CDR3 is TGTGCCAGCAGCTTAGTTGGGGGAGGCGAAAAACTGTTTTTT. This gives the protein CASSLVGGGEKLFF.

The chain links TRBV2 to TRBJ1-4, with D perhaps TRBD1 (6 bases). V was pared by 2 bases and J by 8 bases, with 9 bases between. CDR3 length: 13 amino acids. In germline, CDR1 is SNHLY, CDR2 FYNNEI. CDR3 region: CASSEYGGEKLFF. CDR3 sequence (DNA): TGTGCCAGCAGTGAATATGGGGGCGAAAAACTGTTTTTT.

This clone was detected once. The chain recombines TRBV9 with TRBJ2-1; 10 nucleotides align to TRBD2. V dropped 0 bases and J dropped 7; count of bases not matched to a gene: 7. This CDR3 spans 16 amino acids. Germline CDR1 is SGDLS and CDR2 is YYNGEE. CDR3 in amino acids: CASSVGGLAGVNEQFF. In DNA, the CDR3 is TGTGCCAGCAGCGTAGGGGGGCTAGCGGGAGTAAATGAGCAGTTCTTC.

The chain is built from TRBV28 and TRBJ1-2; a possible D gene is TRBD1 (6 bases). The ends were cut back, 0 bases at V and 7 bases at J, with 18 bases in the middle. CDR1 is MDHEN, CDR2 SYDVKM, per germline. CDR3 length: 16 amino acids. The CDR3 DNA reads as TGTGCCAGCAGTTTATGGCCCCGCACAGGGCTCCGTGGCTACACCTTC. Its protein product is CASSLWPRTGLRGYTF.

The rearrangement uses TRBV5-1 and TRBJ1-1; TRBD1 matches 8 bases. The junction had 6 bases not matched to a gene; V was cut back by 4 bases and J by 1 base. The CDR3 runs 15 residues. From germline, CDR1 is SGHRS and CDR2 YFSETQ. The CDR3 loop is CASSIRQGTNTEAFF. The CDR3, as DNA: TGCGCCAGCAGCATAAGACAGGGGACGAACACTGAAGCTTTCTTT.

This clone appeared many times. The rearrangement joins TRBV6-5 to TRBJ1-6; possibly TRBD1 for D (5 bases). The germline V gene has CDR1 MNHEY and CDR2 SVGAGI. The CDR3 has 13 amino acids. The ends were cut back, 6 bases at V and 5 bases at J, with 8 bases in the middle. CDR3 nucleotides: TGTGCCAGCAGGACAGTTGATAATTCACCCCTCCACTTT. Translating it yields CASRTVDNSPLHF.

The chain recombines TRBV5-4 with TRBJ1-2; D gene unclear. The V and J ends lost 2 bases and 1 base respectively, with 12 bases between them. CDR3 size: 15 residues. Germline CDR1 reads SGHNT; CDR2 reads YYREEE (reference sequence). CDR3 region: CASSFGVFGNYGYTF. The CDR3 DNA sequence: TGTGCCAGCAGCTTCGGGGTTTTCGGTAACTATGGCTACACCTTC.

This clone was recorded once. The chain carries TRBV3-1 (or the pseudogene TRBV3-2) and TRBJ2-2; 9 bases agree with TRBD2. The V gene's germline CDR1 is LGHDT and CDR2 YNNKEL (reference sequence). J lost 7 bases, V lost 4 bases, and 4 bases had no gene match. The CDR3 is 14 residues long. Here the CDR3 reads CASSPYSGSGELFF. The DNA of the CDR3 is TGTGCCAGCAGCCCGTATAGCGGGAGCGGGGAGCTGTTTTTT.

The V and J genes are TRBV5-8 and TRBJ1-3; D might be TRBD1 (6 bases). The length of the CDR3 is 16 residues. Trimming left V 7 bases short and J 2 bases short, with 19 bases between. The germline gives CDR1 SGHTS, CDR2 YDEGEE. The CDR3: CASGGLAGSAGNTIYF. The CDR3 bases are TGTGCCAGCGGGGGCCTCGCGGGTAGTGCTGGAAACACCATATATTTT.

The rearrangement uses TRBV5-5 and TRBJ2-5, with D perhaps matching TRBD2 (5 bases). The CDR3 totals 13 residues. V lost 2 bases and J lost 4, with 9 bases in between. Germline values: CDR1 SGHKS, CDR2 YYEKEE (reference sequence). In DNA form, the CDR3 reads TGTGCCAGCAGCTTTACTAGTGGAGAGACCCAGTACTTC. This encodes CASSFTSGETQYF.

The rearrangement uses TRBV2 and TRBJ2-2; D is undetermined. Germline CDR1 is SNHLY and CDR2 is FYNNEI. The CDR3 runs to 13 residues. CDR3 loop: CAIRRIRAGELFF. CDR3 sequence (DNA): TGTGCAATCCGGCGAATACGGGCCGGGGAGCTGTTTTTT.

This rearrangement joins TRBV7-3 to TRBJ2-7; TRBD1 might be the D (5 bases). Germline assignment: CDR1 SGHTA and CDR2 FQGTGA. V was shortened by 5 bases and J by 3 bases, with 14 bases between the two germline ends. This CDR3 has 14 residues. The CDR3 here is CASSPRQFHYEQYV. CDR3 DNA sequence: TGTGCCAGCAGCCCGCGACAGTTCCACTACGAGCAGTACGTC.

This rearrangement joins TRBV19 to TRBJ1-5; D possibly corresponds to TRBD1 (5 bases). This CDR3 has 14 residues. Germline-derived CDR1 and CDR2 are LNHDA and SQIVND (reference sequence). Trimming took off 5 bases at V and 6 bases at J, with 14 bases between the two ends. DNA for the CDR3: TGTGCCAGTAGTTCATCGCGGGGGAGTCAGCCCCAGCATTTT. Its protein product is CASSSSRGSQPQHF.

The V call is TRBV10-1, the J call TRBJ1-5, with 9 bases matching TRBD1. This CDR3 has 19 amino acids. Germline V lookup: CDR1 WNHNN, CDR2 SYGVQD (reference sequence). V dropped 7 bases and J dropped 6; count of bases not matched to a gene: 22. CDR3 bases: TGCGCCAGCATAACCCCCGGCCACGGTAGGACAGGGGAGGCTCAGCCCCAGCATTTT. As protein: CASITPGHGRTGEAQPQHF.

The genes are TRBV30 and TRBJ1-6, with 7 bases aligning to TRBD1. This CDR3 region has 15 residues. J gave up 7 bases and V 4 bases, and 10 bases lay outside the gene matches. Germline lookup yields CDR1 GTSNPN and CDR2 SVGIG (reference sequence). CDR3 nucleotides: TGTGCCTGGAACCTAATCAGGGGGGCGAATTCACCCCTCCACTTT. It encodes CAWNLIRGANSPLHF.

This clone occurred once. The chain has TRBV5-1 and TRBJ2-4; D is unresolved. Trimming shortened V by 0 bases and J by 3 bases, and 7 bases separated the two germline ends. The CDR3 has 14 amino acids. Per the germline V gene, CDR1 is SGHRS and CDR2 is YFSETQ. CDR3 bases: TGCGCCAGCAGCTTGGAACAGAACAAAAACATTCAGTACTTC. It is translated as CASSLEQNKNIQYF. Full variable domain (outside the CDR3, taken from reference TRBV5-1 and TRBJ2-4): KAGVTQTPRYLIKTRGQQVTLSCSPISGHRSVSWYQQTPGQGLQFLFEYFSETQRNKGNFPGRFSGRQFSNSRSEMNVSTLELGDSALYLCASSLEQNKNIQYFGAGTRLSVL.

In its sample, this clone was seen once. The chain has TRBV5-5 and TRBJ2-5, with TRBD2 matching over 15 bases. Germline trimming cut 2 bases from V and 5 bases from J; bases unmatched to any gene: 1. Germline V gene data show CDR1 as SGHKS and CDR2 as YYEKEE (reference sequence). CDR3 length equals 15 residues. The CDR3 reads CASSFGLAGGETQYF. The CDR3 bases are TGTGCCAGCAGCTTCGGACTAGCGGGAGGGGAGACCCAGTACTTC.

CDR3 bases: TGTGCCAGCAGTTACGTGCAGGGGAATGGCTACACCTTC. Translation: CASSYVQGNGYTF. The chain is built from TRBV6-5 and TRBJ1-2; D is possibly TRBD1 (6 bases). This CDR3 has 13 amino acids. Germline V gene lookup returns CDR1 MNHEY and CDR2 SVGAGI. Trimming stripped 2 bases from V and 6 bases from J, with 10 bases between.

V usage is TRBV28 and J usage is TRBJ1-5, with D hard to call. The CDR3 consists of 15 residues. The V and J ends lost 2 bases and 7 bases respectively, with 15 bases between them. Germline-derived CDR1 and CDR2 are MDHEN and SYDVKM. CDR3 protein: CASSLPGRSDQPQHF. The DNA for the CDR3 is TGTGCCAGCAGTTTACCCGGCAGGTCCGACCAGCCCCAGCATTTT.

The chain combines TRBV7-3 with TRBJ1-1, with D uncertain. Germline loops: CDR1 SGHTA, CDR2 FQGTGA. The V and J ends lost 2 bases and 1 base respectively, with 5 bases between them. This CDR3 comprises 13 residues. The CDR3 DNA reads TGTGCCAGCAGCTTATGGAGGAACACTGAAGCTTTCTTT. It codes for CASSLWRNTEAFF. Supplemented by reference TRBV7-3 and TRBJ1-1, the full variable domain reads GAGVSQTPSNKVTEKGKYVELRCDPISGHTALYWYRQSLGQGPEFLIYFQGTGAADDSGLPNDRFFAVRPEGSVSTLKIQRTERGDSAVYLCASSLWRNTEAFFGQGTRLTVV.

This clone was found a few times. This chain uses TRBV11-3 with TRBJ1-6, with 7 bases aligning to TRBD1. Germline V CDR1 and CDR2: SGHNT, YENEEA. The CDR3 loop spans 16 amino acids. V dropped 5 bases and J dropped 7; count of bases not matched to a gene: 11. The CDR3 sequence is CASSGEDRLGNSPLHF. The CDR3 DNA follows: TGTGCCAGCAGCGGGGAGGACAGGTTGGGGAATTCACCCCTCCACTTT.

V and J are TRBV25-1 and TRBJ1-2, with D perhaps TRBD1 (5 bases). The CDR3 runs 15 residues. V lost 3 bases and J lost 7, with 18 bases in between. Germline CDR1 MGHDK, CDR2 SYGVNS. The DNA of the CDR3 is TGTGCCAGCAGTGATCCGCCGCGTGGGGCCTCTGGCTACACCTTC. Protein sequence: CASSDPPRGASGYTF.

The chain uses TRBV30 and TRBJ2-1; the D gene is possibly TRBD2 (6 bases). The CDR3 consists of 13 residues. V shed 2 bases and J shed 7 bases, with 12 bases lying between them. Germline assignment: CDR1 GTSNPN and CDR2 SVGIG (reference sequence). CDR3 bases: TGTGCCTGGAGTAAACTAGCTGGTAATGAGCAGTTCTTC. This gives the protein CAWSKLAGNEQFF.